This TCR beta chain was sequenced during a study of vaccination effects on CD4 cells after COVID-19. ViraFEST expansion of antigen-specific CD4+ T cells with viral peptide pools preceded sequencing. Investigators separated out CD4+ T cells once 10 days of culture had passed. Each participant was given two doses of one vaccine (BNT162b2 or mRNA-1273). About this clone: Its specificity is unknown.

The V and J ends lost 1 base and 4 bases, in that order; junction bases with no gene match: 17. The CDR3 has 20 amino acids. CDR1 LGHNT and CDR2 FRNRAP come from the germline V gene. Repertoires were generated with immunoSEQ multiplex PCR, while TCRdb's copy carries only in-frame clones and drops some. The table lists 20,000 to 25,000 clones, around 79% of them singletons. Specimen: CD4+ T cells from PBMCs cultured with SARS-CoV-2 spike peptides, collected after COVID-19 vaccination. The source of this sequence is a human donor who received a COVID-19 vaccine. This chain connects TRBV12-5 to TRBJ2-5, with 11 bases aligning to TRBD2. CDR3 in DNA: TGTGCTAGTGGTTTGGCCTCAACAAGTACTAGCGGGGGAGTAGGAGAGACCCAGTACTTC. It encodes CASGLASTSTSGGVGETQYF.